The rows below give T cell receptor beta chains drawn from one sample of a study of vaccination effects on CD4 cells after COVID-19. Sequencing used immunoSEQ multiplex PCR; TCRdb keeps in-frame clones, though not all of them. The data hold 71,000 or so clones, with approximately 70% observed a single time. No antigen is known for these receptors. The sequencing used CD4+ T cells from PBMCs cultured with HCoV-OC43 spike peptides, collected before COVID-19 vaccination. Receptors were obtained from a human donor who received a COVID-19 vaccine. The CDR3 runs from the conserved cysteine through the conserved F or W. A D gene is named only where the DNA matches it firmly. Clone size appears in some rows only: once, few, many, or a class for an expanded clone.

>TRBJ2-2|NA|TRBV2|TRBD1|14
CASGTGENTGELFF
TGTGCCAGCGGAACAGGGGAGAACACCGGGGAGCTGTTTTTT
>TRBJ2-1|NA|TRBV10-3|TRBD1|16
CAISDSKGQGHNEQFF
TGTGCCATCAGTGACTCGAAGGGACAGGGCCACAATGAGCAGTTCTTC
>TRBJ1-5|NA|TRBV28|NA|13
CASTPDSNQPQHF
TGTGCCAGCACCCCTGACAGCAATCAGCCCCAGCATTTT
>TRBJ2-6|NA|TRBV7-2|NA|14
CARGGPAGANVLTF
TGTGCCAGGGGGGGGCCAGCTGGGGCCAACGTCCTGACTTTC
>TRBJ2-5|once|TRBV5-1|TRBD2|16
CASSLVAGGYQETQYF
TGCGCCAGCAGCTTGGTAGCGGGGGGGTACCAAGAGACCCAGTACTTC
>TRBJ2-5|NA|TRBV7-3|NA|14
CASSLMGGAQTQYF
TGTGCCAGCAGCTTAATGGGGGGGGCGCAGACCCAGTACTTC
>TRBJ2-3|NA|TRBV6-1|NA|13
CASSVARGDTQYF
TGTGCCAGCAGTGTAGCAAGGGGAGATACGCAGTATTTT
>TRBJ2-1|NA|TRBV7-9|NA|14
CASSFSGNRDEQFF
TGTGCCAGCAGCTTTTCAGGGAATCGGGATGAGCAGTTCTTC
>TRBJ2-1|NA|TRBV25-1|TRBD2|16
CASSPRLAGLYNEQFF
TGTGCCAGCAGTCCAAGACTAGCGGGGCTATACAATGAGCAGTTCTTC
>TRBJ2-2|few|TRBV9|TRBD1|16
CASSARQGRGTGELFF
TGTGCCAGCAGCGCCAGACAGGGAAGAGGCACCGGGGAGCTGTTTTTT
>TRBJ1-2|NA|TRBV20-1|NA|11
CSATTGYGYTF
TGCAGTGCTACCACAGGGTATGGCTACACCTTC
>TRBJ1-6|NA|TRBV5-1|NA|16
CASSLGVQNWGEPLHF
TGCGCCAGCAGCTTGGGGGTACAGAACTGGGGAGAACCCCTCCACTTT
>TRBJ1-3|NA|TRBV5-1|NA|16
CASSLEGLFSGNTIYF
TGCGCCAGCAGCTTGGAGGGGTTATTCTCTGGAAACACCATATATTTT
>TRBJ2-3|NA|TRBV6-6|TRBD1|14
CASFRGQGTDTQYF
TGTGCCAGCTTTCGGGGACAGGGGACAGATACGCAGTATTTT
>TRBJ2-3|NA|TRBV29-1|NA|11
CSAKGADTQYF
TGCAGCGCTAAGGGGGCAGATACGCAGTATTTT
>TRBJ1-2|NA|TRBV28|NA|15
CASSLIRNPPSGYTF
TGTGCCAGCAGTTTGATCAGGAATCCGCCTAGCGGCTACACCTTC
>TRBJ2-2|NA|TRBV27|NA|17
CASSLRLKWGNTGELFF
TGTGCCAGCAGTCTACGCCTAAAGTGGGGTAACACCGGGGAGCTGTTTTTT
>TRBJ1-2|NA|TRBV19|NA|16
CASSNIGLGTSYGYTF
TGTGCCAGTAGCAATATCGGGTTGGGCACTTCCTATGGCTACACCTTC
>TRBJ2-5|NA|TRBV27|TRBD2|15
CASSLRAGGRETQYF
TGTGCCAGCAGTTTACGGGCGGGGGGCCGGGAGACCCAGTACTTC
>TRBJ1-2|NA|TRBV29-1|TRBD1|15
CSVELQGAANYGYTF
TGCAGCGTTGAATTACAGGGGGCAGCTAACTATGGCTACACCTTC
>TRBJ2-3|NA|TRBV12-5|NA|14
CASGWGQGVHTQYF
TGTGCTAGTGGTTGGGGTCAGGGCGTCCATACGCAGTATTTT
>TRBJ2-2|few|TRBV5-5|NA|13
CASSADSTGELFF
TGTGCCAGCAGCGCCGACAGCACCGGGGAGCTGTTTTTT
>TRBJ2-3|NA|TRBV5-1|NA|16
CASSLNPGPSTDTQYF
TGCGCCAGCAGCTTGAATCCAGGGCCTAGCACAGATACGCAGTATTTT
>TRBJ1-6|few|TRBV7-2|NA|16
CASSLGGGRIHSPLHF
TGTGCCAGCAGCTTAGGTGGGGGGAGAATCCATTCACCCCTCCACTTT